This T cell receptor beta chain was observed in a study of regulatory T cells in long-lasting Graves disease (TCRdb year 2021). With regard to the full study: Newly diagnosed Graves' disease patients had taken antithyroid drugs for less than 3 months. TCR sequencing covered some 13 persistent and roughly 20 newly diagnosed Graves' disease patients, 33 samples in total. The study was registered as a clinical trial and conducted in China. This study used TCR sequencing and RNA sequencing of peripheral blood to compare persistent Graves' disease patients against newly diagnosed Graves' disease patients. General conclusions and limits of the study: More public clonotypes were shared among persistent patients (roughly 3,000) than among newly diagnosed patients (966). Lower TCR Shannon entropy and fewer highly expanded clones were observed in persistent Graves' disease patients than in newly diagnosed patients, which suggested clonal expansion. Only the TCR beta chain was sequenced and analyzed. Preferential use of TRBV28, TRBJ1-2 and TRBJ2-5 was observed in persistent disease, whereas TRBV20-1 and TRBJ2-1 were favored in newly diagnosed disease. As a limitation, the authors acknowledged that the small sample size may reduce accuracy. Because the primary lesion, thyroid tissue, could not be accessed, the study looked at peripheral blood alone.

This clonotype was seen a few times. What antigen it recognizes has not been identified. No qualities accompany the bases; no much larger clone lies one base away. The time point label of this sample denotes: newly diagnosed GD, antithyroid drugs for less than 3 months. For both TCR sequencing and RNA sequencing, RNA was extracted from PBMCs in TRIzol. The diagnosis of Graves' disease followed American Thyroid Association guidelines. Recruitment of patients was carried out at an endocrinology department in Xi'an, China. Each patient gave approximately 10 milliliters of peripheral blood, collected in an EDTA anticoagulant tube. PBMCs were isolated by Ficoll Paque Plus density gradient separation without further T cell sorting. An Agilent 2100 Bioanalyzer and agarose gel were used to check RNA quality, while a NanoDrop 2000 measured RNA concentration. A distance of 7 bases separates the germline ends of V and J, which lose 0 bases and 2 bases respectively. CDR1 and CDR2, per the germline V gene, are ENHRY and SYGVKD. The CDR3 holds 14 amino acids from the cysteine to the phenylalanine. Only the CDR3 region is kept as DNA, spanning 42 bases read in frame from base 1.

The library was obtained by multiplex PCR. The instrument given in TCRdb is Illumina HiSeq 4000. TCR beta libraries were built with iRepertoire HTBI primers and Arm-PCR amplification of CDR3 regions. Before sequencing, the PCR products underwent gel purification. The authors processed their data as follows. Across samples, 55 to 80 TRBV and 13 to 15 TRBJ segments were identified and used for gene usage analysis of CDR3 amino acid clonotypes. Filtered high-quality paired reads were merged into contigs using COPE and FqMerger. BLAST was used to align contigs to the IMGT TRBV, TRBD and TRBJ reference genes, and CDR3 was defined following IMGT. Any clonotype with a frequency above 0.1% was counted as a highly expanded clone. Repertoire diversity was measured by Shannon entropy, and V-J evenness by the Gini coefficient. A clonotype found in more than one individual was treated as public. TCRdb trimmed public reads at Q25 via fastp, called clones via MiXCR and kept in-frame beta chains. One record per CDR3 amino acid sequence lists the most common genes and DNA. The V and J calls follow TCRdb's processing rather than the paper's. A total of fewer than 500,000 distinct CDR3 sequences appear in this sample, around 15% of them only once. The ten largest account for 9.5% to 15% of the sample.

This sample also appeared in a second study, on T cells in Graves' hyperthyroidism and ophthalmopathy. That second report states: Stable Graves' hyperthyroidism was defined as the absence of progression to ophthalmopathy over 18 months of follow-up. Hyperthyroidism patients were aged 18 to 65 years and newly diagnosed, with disease duration of less than 2 months. Any patient with an uncontrolled infection, another autoimmune disease, pregnancy or lactation was excluded. Diagnoses were based on clinical symptoms, serum thyroxine and TRAb, thyroid ultrasound and orbital computed tomography. For the first round of RT-PCR on the TCR CDR3, the HTBI primer set was used together with the Qiagen OneStep RT-PCR kit. Most expanded thyroid clonotypes (frequency above 0.001) were also detected in blood, suggesting blood repertoires may reflect thyroid immune responses. A 13 V-J signature model separated ophthalmopathy from stable hyperthyroidism, with roughly 88% sensitivity and 81% to 82% specificity in cross-validation and 80%/75% in testing. In validation, the model predicted progression to ophthalmopathy with just under 71% sensitivity and 72.22% specificity, a median of about 6.7 months before onset. To identify distinguishing TCR V-J signatures, a discovery cohort of 90 to 100 patients was used, comprising 40 to 45 with Graves' ophthalmopathy and 57 with stable Graves' hyperthyroidism. Prospective prediction of ophthalmopathy was tested in an independent validation cohort of fewer than 20 hyperthyroidism patients and roughly 16 patients who later progressed to ophthalmopathy. The 90 to 100 discovery patients were randomly divided into training and test sets at a 7:3 ratio. Thyroid tissue and blood T-cell repertoires from six or seven Graves' hyperthyroidism patients were also compared in the study. After blood sampling, hyperthyroidism patients were treated with methimazole at a starting dose of 30 mg daily, and ophthalmopathy patients were treated with high-dose intravenous methylprednisolone. Libraries were constructed in a second round of multiplex PCR, after which size selection and purification were performed. Sequencing of the libraries was done on an Illumina HiSeq2000 using paired-end 100 bp reads. SOAPnuke was used to process the raw data, throwing out any read that contained adapters or uncalled bases, had a mean Phred below 15, or lacked an exact constant-primer or identifier match. High-quality paired reads were merged using COPE v1.2.5, and each unique nucleotide sequence was defined as a clonotype. MiTCR v1.1 was used to align the clonotypes against IMGT TRBV, TRBD and TRBJ reference segments. The analysis included only V-J combinations with a frequency above 0.0001, which together covered around 99% of the repertoires. A TCS score was defined as the ratio of F50 (clonal expansion) to E x V (chaos), with BLOSUM62-based TCRdist applied between CDR3 peptides within each V-J. Welch's t-statistics and random forest reduced just over 500 V-J features to about 13, which were used in a naive Bayes classifier (R e1071). No statistical method was used to set the sample size in advance, and investigators knew the group allocation. TCR Vbeta CDR3 sequencing of some 140 peripheral blood samples (roughly 43 ophthalmopathy, 75 to 85 hyperthyroidism and some 17 progressor patients) is reported in the paper.

The sample here was peripheral blood mononuclear cells (PBMCs), taken at new diagnosis, from a patient treated with antithyroid drugs. The rearranged chain carries TRBV10-3 and TRBJ1-2, and perhaps TRBD1 as D gene, on 6 matching bases. The TCR sequence derives from a man between 35 and 55 years old with Graves disease. Donor details come from another sample of the same person, matched by shared clones. The CDR3 loop reads CAISESQGNYGYTF. The nucleotide sequence is TGTGCCATCAGTGAGTCCCAGGGGAACTATGGCTACACCTTC.